This is a list of T cell receptor beta chains from one sample in a study of blood T cell repertoires in COVID-19. Sequenced by immunoSEQ multiplex PCR; TCRdb stores in-frame clones only, minus some. Here the sample spans fewer than 300,000 clones, about 83% being singletons. Material: peripheral blood. The receptors come from a woman aged 45 to 65 who had recovered from COVID-19. CDR3s include the opening cysteine and the closing phenylalanine or tryptophan. D genes are given only for firm matches. A clone size is listed for some rows: how often the clone was seen (once, few, many), or a class if it is expanded.

V	D	size	J	DNA	CDR3
TRBV25-1	NA	NA	TRBJ1-2	TGTGCCAGCAGTGAATATCGGAGTGGCTACACCTTC	CASSEYRSGYTF
TRBV7-2	TRBD1	NA	TRBJ1-2	TGTGCCAGCAGCTTAGGATTCTCCGGGACAGGGCTTGGCTACACCTTC	CASSLGFSGTGLGYTF
TRBV19	NA	NA	TRBJ1-5	TGTGCCAGTAGTCCAGGGGCAACCTTGAATCAGCCCCAGCATTTT	CASSPGATLNQPQHF
TRBV10-2	NA	NA	TRBJ1-1	TGCGCCAGCAGTTCGACACCAAACACTGAAGCTTTCTTT	CASSSTPNTEAFF
TRBV6-5	TRBD1	NA	TRBJ1-1	TGTGCCAGCAGTTACAGTTCCGGGACAGGGACTGAAGCTTTCTTT	CASSYSSGTGTEAFF
TRBV7-9	NA	NA	TRBJ1-2	TGTGCCAGCAGCTCAAACAGGGAACTCATCGACTATGGCTACACCTTC	CASSSNRELIDYGYTF
TRBV5-1	TRBD1	few	TRBJ2-2	TGCGCCAGCAGCTTGGGGACAGGGGCCGGGGAGCTGTTTTTT	CASSLGTGAGELFF
TRBV4-1	TRBD2	NA	TRBJ2-1	TGCGCCAGCAGCCTGTCGTCGGGGGGGCGAGAGCAGTTCTTC	CASSLSSGGREQFF
TRBV4-1	TRBD1	once	TRBJ2-1	TGCGCCAGCAGCCGAGCAGGGACAGCTTACAATGAGCAGTTCTTC	CASSRAGTAYNEQFF
TRBV28	NA	NA	TRBJ2-4	TGTGCCAGCAGCAATACAGGGACGGCCAAAAACATTCAGTACTTC	CASSNTGTAKNIQYF
TRBV28	TRBD1	NA	TRBJ1-2	TGTGCCAGCAGTGGTCCGGGACAGGGCGGCTACACCTTC	CASSGPGQGGYTF
TRBV10-3	NA	once	TRBJ1-4	TGTGCCATCAGTGAGTTTGGGGGCAGCAATGAAAAACTGTTTTTT	CAISEFGGSNEKLFF
TRBV10-3	NA	NA	TRBJ1-6	TGTGCCGCGGGCGATTCCAATTCACCCCTCCACTTT	CAAGDSNSPLHF
TRBV18	TRBD1	few	TRBJ2-5	TGTGCCAGCTCACCACCACAGGGGGGCCGAGAGACCCAGTACTTC	CASSPPQGGRETQYF
TRBV7-2	NA	NA	TRBJ2-7	TGTGCCAGCAGCTTAGGTCTGGGCAGCTCCTACGAGCAGTACTTC	CASSLGLGSSYEQYF
TRBV6-2/TRBV6-3	NA	NA	TRBJ2-1	TGTGCCAGCAGTCCCTATCCGATGATCGATGAGCAGTTCTTC	CASSPYPMIDEQFF
TRBV9	NA	NA	TRBJ1-1	TGTGCCAGCAGCGTACACCAGGGCCCCGACATGAACACTGAAGCTTTCTTT	CASSVHQGPDMNTEAFF
TRBV27	NA	NA	TRBJ1-1	TGTGCCAGCAGTTTAAAAGCTATGAACACTGAAGCTTTCTTT	CASSLKAMNTEAFF
TRBV10-3	TRBD1	NA	TRBJ2-2	TGTGCCATCAGTGAGGCCAGGGGGCTAGTCACCGGGGAGCTGTTTTTT	CAISEARGLVTGELFF
TRBV7-9	NA	few	TRBJ1-2	TGTGCCAGCAGCACCGGGTATGGCTACACCTTC	CASSTGYGYTF
TRBV5-4	NA	NA	TRBJ1-1	TGTGCCAGCAGCTTGGTACAGGGGAACACTGAAGCTTTCTTT	CASSLVQGNTEAFF
TRBV6-5	TRBD2	NA	TRBJ2-5	TGTGCCAGCAGTTACCTAGCGGATGGAGAGACCCAGTACTTC	CASSYLADGETQYF
TRBV4-3	NA	NA	TRBJ2-7	TGCGCCAGCAGCCAAGACCCGCAGGGGGGCTACGAGCAGTACTTC	CASSQDPQGGYEQYF
TRBV7-3	TRBD2	NA	TRBJ2-5	TGTGCCAGCAGCCCGTTAGCGGGAGCGCAAGAGACCCAGTACTTC	CASSPLAGAQETQYF
TRBV9	TRBD2	NA	TRBJ2-1	TGTGCCAGCAGCCCTAGACCCTTAGCGGGGGGGCTATACAATGAGCAGTTCTTC	CASSPRPLAGGLYNEQFF
TRBV2	NA	NA	TRBJ2-7	TGTGCCAGCAGGGACCCGGTCGCGGGTTACTACGAGCAGTACTTC	CASRDPVAGYYEQYF
TRBV18	NA	few	TRBJ2-2	TGTGCCAGCTCACCCGAGGACACCGGGGAGCTGTTTTTT	CASSPEDTGELFF
TRBV7-9	TRBD2	NA	TRBJ2-3	TGTGCCAGCAGCCAGACTAGCGGGCATTCTAGCACAGATACGCAGTATTTT	CASSQTSGHSSTDTQYF
TRBV7-2	NA	NA	TRBJ1-6	TGTGCCAGCAGCTTAGTATGGGCCGGCCCCGGTAGTTCACCCCTCCACTTT	CASSLVWAGPGSSPLHF
TRBV4-1	TRBD2	NA	TRBJ2-1	TGCGCCAGCAGCCAAGAGACTAGCGGGACCTCCTACAATGAGCAGTTCTTC	CASSQETSGTSYNEQFF
TRBV4-1	NA	once	TRBJ1-5	TGCGCCAGCAGCCATGACCCACAGAGCAATCAGCCCCAGCATTTT	CASSHDPQSNQPQHF
TRBV14	NA	NA	TRBJ2-7	TGTGCCAGCAACCAGCAGGGTTTCAGCTCCTACGAGCAGTACTTC	CASNQQGFSSYEQYF
TRBV5-4	TRBD1	NA	TRBJ2-5	TGTGCCAGCAGCTTGCCCGGGACAGGGAAAGAGACCCAGTACTTC	CASSLPGTGKETQYF
TRBV25-1	TRBD1	NA	TRBJ1-4	TGTGCCAGCAGTGAATTAGGGACAGGGAATGAAAAACTGTTTTTT	CASSELGTGNEKLFF
TRBV4-3	TRBD2	NA	TRBJ2-1	TGCGCCAGCAGCCAGACCAGCGGGACTTCCTCCTACAATGAGCAGTTCTTC	CASSQTSGTSSYNEQFF
TRBV2	TRBD1	NA	TRBJ1-2	TGTGCCAGCAGTGCCGGGACAGTGGGTCTCGGCTACACCTTC	CASSAGTVGLGYTF
TRBV19	NA	NA	TRBJ1-2	TGTGCCAGTAGTACCACAGGGACCCTAAGCTATGGCTACACCTTC	CASSTTGTLSYGYTF
TRBV28	NA	NA	TRBJ2-7	TGTGCCAGCTCCCCGGGGGTATCCTACGAGCAGTACTTC	CASSPGVSYEQYF
TRBV4-3	TRBD1	NA	TRBJ1-4	TGCGCCAGCAGCCAAGGGAACAGGGGGGTAAATGAAAAACTGTTTTTT	CASSQGNRGVNEKLFF
TRBV7-9	TRBD1	few	TRBJ2-5	TGTGCCAGCAGCTTAGTGTCCACAGGGGGCGGCGAGACCCAGTACTTC	CASSLVSTGGGETQYF
TRBV27	NA	NA	TRBJ1-1	TGTGCCAGCAGTTTATTTTATACAGGGTACGTTGAAGCTTTCTTT	CASSLFYTGYVEAFF
TRBV5-1	NA	NA	TRBJ2-4	TGCGCCAGCAGCTTTGACTCCAAAAACATTCAGTACTTC	CASSFDSKNIQYF
TRBV5-1	TRBD1	NA	TRBJ2-5	TGCGCCAGCAGCTCTCGGACAGGGGGCGTTTCGGAGACCCAGTACTTC	CASSSRTGGVSETQYF
TRBV7-4	TRBD1	NA	TRBJ2-1	TGTGCCAGCAGCTTAGCGCGGACAGGGGGGAATGAGCAGTTCTTC	CASSLARTGGNEQFF
TRBV27	TRBD2	NA	TRBJ2-3	TGTGCCAGCAGTACGGGACTAGCGGAAAACACAGATACGCAGTATTTT	CASSTGLAENTDTQYF
TRBV4-1	TRBD2	once	TRBJ2-5	TGCGCCAGCAGCCAAGAGGTTGACGGGGGGGCGTCTAGAGAGACCCAGTACTTC	CASSQEVDGGASRETQYF
TRBV5-4	NA	few	TRBJ1-6	TGTGCCAGCAGCTTGGCCCCGAATTCACCCCTCCACTTT	CASSLAPNSPLHF
TRBV2	TRBD2	NA	TRBJ2-1	TGTGCCAGCAGTGTTGGGACTAGCGGCCACAATGAGCAGTTCTTC	CASSVGTSGHNEQFF
TRBV28	TRBD2	NA	TRBJ2-1	TGTGCCAGCAGTCAAGGGACTAGCGTCAATGAGCAGTTCTTC	CASSQGTSVNEQFF
TRBV4-1	NA	NA	TRBJ2-5	TGCGCCAGCAGCCACCTAGTCGGAGGCGAAGAGACCCAGTACTTC	CASSHLVGGEETQYF
TRBV28	TRBD1	NA	TRBJ1-1	TGTGCCAGCAGTCCCCAGACAGGGAGGCGGGTAGCTTTCTTT	CASSPQTGRRVAFF
TRBV6-2/TRBV6-3	TRBD2	many	TRBJ2-2	TGTGCCAGCAGTTACTCGCCTTGGAGCGGGAGCCCCGGGGAGCTGTTTTTT	CASSYSPWSGSPGELFF
TRBV14	TRBD2	NA	TRBJ2-3	TGTGCCAGCAGCCAAACGGCTAGCGGAAGGCCAGATACGCAGTATTTT	CASSQTASGRPDTQYF
TRBV2	NA	NA	TRBJ2-1	TGTGCCAGCAGTGTGAGGGTCGGCGGAAATGAGCAGTTCTTC	CASSVRVGGNEQFF
TRBV7-9	TRBD2	NA	TRBJ2-1	TGTGCCAGCAGCTTAGGCGGGGGGGCAAACAATGAGCAGTTCTTC	CASSLGGGANNEQFF